The 19 T cell receptor beta chains listed next were all sequenced from one sample in a study of blood T cell repertoires in COVID-19. Data came from immunoSEQ multiplex PCR; TCRdb stores just in-frame clones and leaves some out. The table records around 270,000 clones, approximately 85% of them present only once. Material for sequencing was PBMCs or T cells enriched from blood (not recorded which). These receptors were obtained from a woman aged 25 to 39 who had recovered from COVID-19.

V is TRBV7-2 and J is TRBJ2-2; 8 positions agree with TRBD1. CDR1 is SGHTA, CDR2 FQGNSA, per germline. The CDR3 contains 16 residues. V trimming: 1 base; J trimming: 9 bases; junction bases outside the gene matches: 10. In nucleotides, the CDR3 is TGTGCCAGCAGCTTAGGGGTGGGCAGGGGGCAATGGGAGCTGTTTTTT. Translating it yields CASSLGVGRGQWELFF.

The gene calls are TRBV6-4 and TRBJ2-1; 8 bases are shared with TRBD2. J gave up 6 bases and V 2 bases, and 6 bases lay outside the gene matches. In germline, CDR1 is MRHNA, CDR2 SNTAGT. This CDR3 has 15 amino acids. CDR3 amino acids: CASSDTYGGVNEQFF. The CDR3 nucleotides read TGTGCCAGCAGTGACACTTACGGGGGGGTCAATGAGCAGTTCTTC.

The chain links TRBV27 to TRBJ1-4, with 8 bases identical to TRBD1. This CDR3 region has 14 residues. The V gene's germline CDR1 is MNHEY and CDR2 SMNVEV (reference sequence). J gave up 5 bases and V 5 bases, and 4 bases lay outside the gene matches. CDR3 nucleotide sequence: TGTGCCAGCAGTCCCCGACAGGGGAATGAAAAACTGTTTTTT. It codes for CASSPRQGNEKLFF.

This clone was detected a few times. V gene TRBV6-1 combines with J gene TRBJ1-1, with D hard to call. Germline V CDR1 and CDR2: MNHNS, SASEGT. The CDR3 runs 13 residues. Trimming stripped 3 bases from V and 0 bases from J, with 5 bases between. The CDR3 loop is CASSDKMNTEAFF. CDR3 nucleotides: TGTGCCAGCAGTGACAAAATGAACACTGAAGCTTTCTTT.

V usage is TRBV19 and J usage is TRBJ2-5; TRBD2 agrees at 12 bases. The CDR3 covers 19 residues. Losses at the gene ends were 6 bases for V and 5 bases for J; bases not matched to a gene: 19. Germline CDR1 reads LNHDA; CDR2 reads SQIVND (reference sequence). The CDR3, as DNA: TGTGCCAGTAGCCCCCCCGGACTAGCGGGGAGACCTCGCTGGGAGACCCAGTACTTC. Translated, it gives CASSPPGLAGRPRWETQYF. Looking up the rest from reference TRBV19 and TRBJ2-5 gives the full variable domain: DGGITQSPKYLFRKEGQNVTLSCEQNLNHDAMYWYRQDPGQGLRLIYYSQIVNDFQKGDIAEGYSVSREKKESFPLTVTSAQKNPTAFYLCASSPPGLAGRPRWETQYFGPGTRLLVL.

The chain combines TRBV5-8 with TRBJ1-5, with D hard to call. The V and J ends lost 4 bases and 7 bases respectively, with 18 bases between them. Germline V CDR1 and CDR2: SGHTS, YDEGEE. This CDR3 has 15 residues. CDR3 coding DNA: TGTGCCAGCAGCATCGGTACCGGGGTTGGGCAGCCCCAGCATTTT. This sequence encodes CASSIGTGVGQPQHF.

The chain combines TRBV5-1 with TRBJ1-1; 12 bases agree with TRBD1. Germline V lookup: CDR1 SGHRS, CDR2 YFSETQ. V shed 0 bases, J shed 6 bases, and the junction held 9 bases outside the gene matches. The CDR3 sequence is 17 residues long. CDR3 nucleotides: TGCGCCAGCAGCTTGGCCGGGACAGGGGGCGTGAGGCCTGAAGCTTTCTTT. Translation gives CASSLAGTGGVRPEAFF.

The V call is TRBV27, the J call TRBJ2-4; 9 bases align to TRBD1. The V gene's germline CDR1 is MNHEY and CDR2 SMNVEV (reference sequence). Trimming at V came to 3 bases and at J to 0 bases, leaving 3 bases not matched to a gene. This CDR3 is built from 16 residues. The chain's CDR3 is CASSFLQGAAKNIQYF. The CDR3 region has the DNA TGTGCCAGCAGTTTCCTACAGGGGGCAGCCAAAAACATTCAGTACTTC.

On this clone: The sample has other DNA sequences that encode this CDR3 too. The chain is built from TRBV7-9 and TRBJ1-2, with 7 bases fitting TRBD1. The V gene end was trimmed by 4 bases and the J gene end by 5 bases; junction bases not matched to a gene: 4. CDR1 and CDR2 (germline): SEHNR, FQNEAQ (reference sequence). The CDR3 contains 13 residues. The CDR3: CASSSGTAYGYTF. For the CDR3, the DNA is TGTGCCAGCAGCTCCGGGACAGCTTATGGCTACACCTTC.

The chain recombines TRBV11-2 with TRBJ1-4; D uncertain. The germline V gene has CDR1 SGHAT and CDR2 FQNNGV. The CDR3 extends over 16 amino acids. Trimming cost V 1 base and J 0 bases, with 9 bases left between them. CDR3 sequence reads: CASSLGRSATNEKLFF. In nucleotides, the CDR3 is TGTGCCAGCAGCTTAGGGAGGAGCGCAACTAATGAAAAACTGTTTTTT.

This sequence joins TRBV30 and TRBJ2-7; TRBD2 aligns across 8 bases. J lost 4 bases, V lost 2 bases, and 10 bases had no gene match. This CDR3 spans 15 amino acids. The germline gives CDR1 GTSNPN, CDR2 SVGIG (reference sequence). The CDR3 reads CAWSNSGAPEYEQYF. The CDR3 nucleotides read TGTGCCTGGAGTAATAGCGGGGCGCCAGAATACGAGCAGTACTTC.

V usage is TRBV28 and J usage is TRBJ1-1; D not certain. Germline V lookup: CDR1 MDHEN, CDR2 SYDVKM. V was pared by 3 bases and J by 0 bases, with 11 bases between. This CDR3 comprises 15 residues. CDR3 in amino acids: CASSFLREVNTEAFF. CDR3 nucleotide sequence: TGTGCCAGCAGTTTCCTACGGGAGGTGAACACTGAAGCTTTCTTT. The full variable domain, with the rest looked up from reference TRBV28 and TRBJ1-1, is DVKVTQSSRYLVKRTGEKVFLECVQDMDHENMFWYRQDPGLGLRLIYFSYDVKMKEKGDIPEGYSVSREKKERFSLILESASTNQTSMYLCASSFLREVNTEAFFGQGTRLTVV.

As DNA, the CDR3 is TGTGCCAGCAGCCCACAGGGGGCGATAACATACGAGCAGTACTTC. Translated: CASSPQGAITYEQYF. The chain links TRBV11-1 to TRBJ2-7; 9 bases line up with TRBD1. From germline, CDR1 is SGHAT and CDR2 FQDESV (reference sequence). Trimming took 5 bases from V and 4 from J; bases not matched to a gene: 9. The CDR3 is made up of 15 amino acids.

The chain joins TRBV7-2 to TRBJ2-7, with 7 bases matching TRBD1. Germline V lookup: CDR1 SGHTA, CDR2 FQGNSA. This CDR3 has 14 residues. Losses at the gene ends were 5 bases for V and 0 bases for J; bases not matched to a gene: 4. The chain's CDR3 is CASSPGQSSYEQYF. In DNA, the CDR3 is TGTGCCAGCAGCCCGGGACAGAGCTCCTACGAGCAGTACTTC.

Here the CDR3 DNA reads TGCGCCAGCAGTCCAAGGGGCCTCTCGAGCTCTGGAAACACCATATATTTT. Its protein product is CASSPRGLSSSGNTIYF. The chain is built from TRBV4-1 and TRBJ1-3; tentatively, D is TRBD1 (5 bases). The CDR3 consists of 17 residues. Germline lookup yields CDR1 MGHRA and CDR2 YSYEKL. Deletions cut 6 bases from V and 0 bases from J, with 18 bases between.

J is TRBJ1-1 and V is TRBV11-1; the D is unclear. Trimming removed 5 bases at V and 5 bases at J, with 15 bases between. The CDR3 is 14 amino acids. Germline V gene data show CDR1 as SGHAT and CDR2 as FQDESV (reference sequence). The CDR3, as DNA: TGTGCCAGCAGCCCCAGATATGAGGGAACTGAAGCTTTCTTT. Amino acids: CASSPRYEGTEAFF.

The table lists this clone with a few counts. The genes are TRBV5-1 and TRBJ1-2; TRBD1 agrees at 8 bases. CDR3 size: 16 residues. Germline trimming cut 4 bases from V and 0 bases from J; bases unmatched to any gene: 8. Per the germline V gene, CDR1 is SGHRS and CDR2 is YFSETQ. The CDR3 nucleotides are TGCGCCAGCAGCCCGGGACAGGCCCAGACTAACTATGGCTACACCTTC. Translating gives CASSPGQAQTNYGYTF.

This chain connects TRBV21-1 to TRBJ1-2; TRBD1, as called in the table, went unchecked against the DNA. TRBV21-1 is designated a pseudogene. CDR3 length equals 14 residues. Here the CDR3 reads CASSKGQGCYGYTF. The CDR3 DNA is TGTGCCAGCAGCAAAGGACAGGGGTGCTATGGCTACACCTTC.

The rearrangement joins TRBV9 to TRBJ2-2; 10 positions match TRBD1. The CDR3 consists of 16 residues. Germline CDR1 is SGDLS and CDR2 is YYNGEE. Trimming removed 0 bases from V and 9 bases from J; junction bases left unmatched: 8. The CDR3 nucleotides are TGTGCCAGCAGCGTAGCCTTGGACAGGGGGTTCAGGGAGCTGTTTTTT. Its translation is CASSVALDRGFRELFF.